The TCR beta chain described here comes from a study of low-dose radiotherapy and immunotherapy resistance in tumors. Across the study: Across 26 weeks, 13 Gy in total went to Cohort 2, delivered as 1 Gy per fraction every two weeks. Daily intake of oral aspirin 300 mg by patients lasted four cycles and began on cycle 1 day 1.

In its sample, this clonotype was seen a few times. Priming of first-strand cDNA relied on TRAV- and TRBV-specific primers (covering alpha and beta chains). With a constant-region primer and a V-primer adapter, TCRs were subjected to about 20 PCR cycles of amplification. The mRNA which had been isolated was amplified by in vitro transcription. Using its own MiXCR run on the reads, TCRdb lists one record per CDR3 protein. The sample has roughly 7,000 distinct CDR3 sequences, roughly 50% seen once; the top ten hold about 13%. The clonotype was recovered from a human donor with advanced metastatic prostate, ovarian, gallbladder or colorectal cancer (not recorded which). This table probably holds off-target reads from a library built for another chain.

In nucleotides, the CDR3 is TGTGCCAGCAGCTGGGGAACAGGGGGTCAAGAGACCCAGTACTTC. Translating gives CASSWGTGGQETQYF. The chain links TRBV5-6 to TRBJ2-5; TRBD1 aligns across 8 bases. The V and J ends lost 3 bases and 2 bases, in that order; junction bases with no gene match: 6. The CDR3 length is 15 residues. The V gene's germline CDR1 is SGHDT and CDR2 YYEEEE.